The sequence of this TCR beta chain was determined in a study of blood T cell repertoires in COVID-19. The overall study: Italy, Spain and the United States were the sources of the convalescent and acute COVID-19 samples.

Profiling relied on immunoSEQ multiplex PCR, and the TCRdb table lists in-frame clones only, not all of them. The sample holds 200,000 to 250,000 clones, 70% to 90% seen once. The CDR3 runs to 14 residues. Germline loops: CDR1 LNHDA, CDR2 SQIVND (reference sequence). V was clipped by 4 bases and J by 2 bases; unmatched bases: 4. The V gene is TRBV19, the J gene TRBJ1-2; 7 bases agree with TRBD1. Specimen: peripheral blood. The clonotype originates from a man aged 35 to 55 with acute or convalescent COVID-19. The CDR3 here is CASSTLQGNYGYTF. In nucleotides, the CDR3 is TGTGCCAGTAGTACTCTACAGGGGAACTATGGCTACACCTTC.